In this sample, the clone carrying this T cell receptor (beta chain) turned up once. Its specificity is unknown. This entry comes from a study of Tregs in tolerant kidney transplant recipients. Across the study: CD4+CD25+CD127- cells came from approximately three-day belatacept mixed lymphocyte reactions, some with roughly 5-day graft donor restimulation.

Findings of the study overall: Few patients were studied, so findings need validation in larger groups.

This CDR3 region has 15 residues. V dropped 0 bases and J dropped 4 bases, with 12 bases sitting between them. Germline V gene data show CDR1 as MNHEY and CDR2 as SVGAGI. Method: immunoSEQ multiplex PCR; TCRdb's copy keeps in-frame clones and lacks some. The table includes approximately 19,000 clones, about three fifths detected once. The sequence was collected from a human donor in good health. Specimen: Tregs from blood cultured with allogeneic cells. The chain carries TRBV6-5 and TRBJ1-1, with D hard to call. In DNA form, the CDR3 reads TGTGCCAGCAGTTACTCGAGTTTGGACCCCACTGAAGCTTTCTTT. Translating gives CASSYSSLDPTEAFF.